Given below is one TCR beta chain in context. Study processing details: Estimates of nucleated cell counts were drawn from the amplification of reference gene primers. This table comes from immunoSEQ multiplex PCR, and its TCRdb copy is limited to in-frame clones, with some not included. D and trimming come from the DNA, and the V and J calls and clone size come from that table. The repertoire holds roughly 300,000 clones, with about four fifths as singletons. CDR3 length: 15 amino acids. Germline lookup yields CDR1 GTSNPN and CDR2 SVGIG (reference sequence). Trimming took off 4 bases at V and 1 base at J, with 16 bases between the two ends. This sample is part of a study of blood T cell repertoires in COVID-19. About the research overall: Sites in the United States, Italy and Spain provided acute and convalescent COVID-19 samples. From T cells, B-cell-depleted T cells, or PBMCs came the material, which was cDNA or gDNA.

This clonotype was sampled from a woman between 50 and 59 years old with acute or convalescent COVID-19. Specimen: peripheral blood. The gene calls are TRBV30 and TRBJ1-2; tentative D call: TRBD1 (6 bases). Written as DNA, the CDR3 is TGTGCCTGGACCGCCAGGGACAAGAGTAACTATGGCTACACCTTC. This encodes CAWTARDKSNYGYTF.